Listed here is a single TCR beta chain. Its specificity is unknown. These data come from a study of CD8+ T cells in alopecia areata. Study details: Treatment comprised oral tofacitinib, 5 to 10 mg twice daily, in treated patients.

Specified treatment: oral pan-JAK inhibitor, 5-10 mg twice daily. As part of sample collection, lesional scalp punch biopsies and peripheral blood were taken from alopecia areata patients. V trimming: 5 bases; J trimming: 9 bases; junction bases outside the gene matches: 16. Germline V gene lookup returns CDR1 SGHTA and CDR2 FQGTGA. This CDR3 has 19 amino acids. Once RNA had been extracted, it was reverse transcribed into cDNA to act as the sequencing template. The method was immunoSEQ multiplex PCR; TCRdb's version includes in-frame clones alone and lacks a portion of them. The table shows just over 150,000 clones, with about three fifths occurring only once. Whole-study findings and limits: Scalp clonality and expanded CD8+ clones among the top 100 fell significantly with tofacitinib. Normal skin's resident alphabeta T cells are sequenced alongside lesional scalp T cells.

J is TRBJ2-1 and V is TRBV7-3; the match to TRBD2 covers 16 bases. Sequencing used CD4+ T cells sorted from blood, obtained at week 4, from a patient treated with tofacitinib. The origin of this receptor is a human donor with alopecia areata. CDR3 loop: CASSRGPPGLAGGPGEQFF. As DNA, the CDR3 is TGTGCCAGCAGCCGGGGGCCCCCGGGACTAGCGGGGGGGCCAGGTGAGCAGTTCTTC. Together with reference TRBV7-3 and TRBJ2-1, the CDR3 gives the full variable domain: GAGVSQTPSNKVTEKGKYVELRCDPISGHTALYWYRQSLGQGPEFLIYFQGTGAADDSGLPNDRFFAVRPEGSVSTLKIQRTERGDSAVYLCASSRGPPGLAGGPGEQFFGPGTRLTVL.